This passage covers 16 T cell receptor beta chains from one sample sequenced in a study of spatial heterogeneity in lung cancer (dated by TCRdb to between 2018 and 2020). Explained via the paper, the time point label denotes: sample taken at primary tumor resection. TCR sequencing used whole RNA extracted from tumor and nontumor lung tissue, or from cryopreserved PBMC samples, without cell sorting. The library came from 5' RACE. Sequencing relied on a NextSeq 500. TCRdb reran the public reads through fastp at Q25 and MiXCR, keeping productive beta chains. Rows are combined by CDR3 protein, so each entry shows the most common genes and DNA. This sample comprises thousands of distinct CDR3 sequences, about a fifth of them detected only once. The top ten hold 23% of the sample. This material consisted of normal lung tissue next to the tumor, taken at surgery. The receptors were gathered from a female donor with early-stage non-small cell lung cancer.

In this sample, this clonotype is medium-sized. CDR3 sequence reads: CASSIGGGGGQPQHF. CDR3 nucleotides: TGTGCCAGTAGTATAGGAGGGGGAGGCGGTCAGCCCCAGCATTTT. The rearrangement uses TRBV19 and TRBJ1-5; maybe TRBD1 (6 bases). Germline lookup yields CDR1 LNHDA and CDR2 SQIVND (reference sequence). The length of the CDR3 is 15 residues. With 1 base removed from V and 6 bases from J, the gap between germline ends came to 13 bases.

This chain links TRBV2 with TRBJ2-3, with 9 positions matching TRBD2. Losses at the gene ends were 3 bases for V and 6 bases for J; bases not matched to a gene: 10. The CDR3 length is 16 residues. In germline, CDR1 is SNHLY, CDR2 FYNNEI. For the CDR3, the DNA is TGTGCCAGCAGTGATGGGGCTAGCGGGGTCCGGGATACGCAGTATTTT. Its protein is CASSDGASGVRDTQYF.

By share, this clonotype counts as medium-sized. The V gene is TRBV2, the J gene TRBJ2-3, with a tentative D call TRBD2 (6 bases). Germline values: CDR1 SNHLY, CDR2 FYNNEI. With 6 bases removed from V and 3 bases from J, the gap between germline ends came to 22 bases. The CDR3 totals 17 residues. In DNA form, the CDR3 reads TGTGCCAGCAGGGATCAATTAGGAGGGAGTTTTACAGATACGCAGTATTTT. Protein: CASRDQLGGSFTDTQYF.

By share, this clonotype counts as medium-sized. The chain employs TRBV5-1 and TRBJ2-3, with 12 bases identical to TRBD2. The germline gives CDR1 SGHRS, CDR2 YFSETQ. The CDR3 extends over 16 amino acids. Trimming cost V 4 bases and J 1 base; bases outside gene matches: 4. CDR3 nucleotide sequence: TGCGCCAGCAGCGGGAGACTAGCGGGGGGCACAGATACGCAGTATTTT. Its protein product is CASSGRLAGGTDTQYF.

The rearrangement joins TRBV29-1 to TRBJ2-5; TRBD2 agrees at 8 bases. This CDR3 is built from 14 residues. V lost 4 bases to trimming and J lost 6 bases; unmatched junction nucleotides: 10. Looked up from germline, CDR1 is SQVTM and CDR2 is ANQGSEA. The CDR3 nucleotides read TGCAGCGTTGGGAGAGCGGGAGCGGGAAAGACCCAGTACTTC. Protein product: CSVGRAGAGKTQYF.

This clonotype occurred many times. This rearrangement joins TRBV6-5 to TRBJ2-6; unclear D gene. V lost 0 bases and J lost 0, with 6 bases in between. Germline-derived CDR1 and CDR2 are MNHEY and SVGAGI. The CDR3 length is 16 residues. CDR3 loop: CASSYSFRSGANVLTF. For the CDR3, the DNA is TGTGCCAGCAGTTACTCCTTCCGCTCTGGGGCCAACGTCCTGACTTTC.

This clonotype came up many times. This chain joins TRBV4-3 and TRBJ2-3; 8 nucleotides line up with TRBD1. This CDR3 contains 16 residues. V lost 5 bases to trimming and J lost 2 bases; unmatched junction nucleotides: 9. Germline-derived CDR1 and CDR2 are LGHNA and YSLEER. The CDR3 nucleotides read TGCGCCAGCAGCTCAGAGACAGGGGCCCTCACAGATACGCAGTATTTT. It codes for CASSSETGALTDTQYF.

The chain recombines TRBV5-1 with TRBJ2-1; D is perhaps TRBD2 (5 bases). Germline V CDR1 and CDR2: SGHRS, YFSETQ. The CDR3 extends over 15 amino acids. V was shortened by 0 bases and J by 6 bases, with 13 bases between the two germline ends. CDR3 region: CASSLEPGTGNEQFF. CDR3 coding DNA: TGCGCCAGCAGCTTGGAACCGGGAACGGGCAATGAGCAGTTCTTC.

In its sample, this clonotype ranks as medium-sized (0.01 to 0.1%). The chain couples TRBV29-1 to TRBJ1-2, with D maybe TRBD1 (5 bases). Deletions cut 4 bases from V and 4 bases from J, with 16 bases between. Germline CDR1 is SQVTM and CDR2 is ANQGSEA. The CDR3 runs to 14 residues. CDR3 protein: CSVAGDYPGYGYTF. CDR3 coding DNA: TGCAGCGTTGCCGGGGACTATCCGGGCTATGGCTACACCTTC. Combining the CDR3 with reference TRBV29-1 and TRBJ1-2 gives the whole variable domain SAVISQKPSRDICQRGTSLTIQCQVDSQVTMMFWYRQQPGQSLTLIATANQGSEATYESGFVIDKFPISRPNLTFSTLTVSNMSPEDSSIYLCSVAGDYPGYGYTFGSGTRLTVV.

This clonotype is medium-sized in the sample. The rearrangement uses TRBV28 and TRBJ2-2; unclear D gene. This CDR3 has 14 residues. Between the trimmed V and J ends, which lost 6 bases and 5 bases, there was a span of 13 bases. Germline V gene sequence: CDR1 MDHEN, CDR2 SYDVKM. CDR3 nucleotide sequence: TGTGCCAGCAGCTCAATGGGCTCAACCGGGGAGCTGTTTTTT. Translated, it gives CASSSMGSTGELFF.

This clonotype was counted at least ten times. This chain joins TRBV29-1 and TRBJ2-7; 8 nucleotides line up with TRBD1. Germline V gene sequence: CDR1 SQVTM, CDR2 ANQGSEA. The ends lost 7 bases at V and 2 bases at J; junction bases unmatched: 4. The CDR3 is made up of 12 amino acids. CDR3 sequence reads: CSAGQGTYEQYF. The DNA of the CDR3 is TGCAGCGCTGGACAGGGTACCTACGAGCAGTACTTC.

In this sample, this clonotype is medium-sized. This rearrangement joins TRBV2 to TRBJ1-1; TRBD1 might be the D (5 bases). Trimming took off 6 bases at V and 2 bases at J, with 10 bases between the two ends. Germline V gene data show CDR1 as SNHLY and CDR2 as FYNNEI. This CDR3 has 13 residues. The CDR3 DNA follows: TGTGCCAGCAGGTCGACAGTCAACACTGAAGCTTTCTTT. Translated: CASRSTVNTEAFF.

By frequency in the sample, this clonotype is medium-sized. The CDR3 ends on some other residue instead of the conserved phenylalanine or tryptophan, so this is likely a read error. The limits of the CDR3 on the DNA are not certain, so only TCRdb's listed CDR3 is given. The chain employs TRBV5-6 and TRBJ2-7; whether TRBD1, the table's D call, matches the DNA was not checked. Germline assignment: CDR1 SGHDT and CDR2 YYEEEE. The length of the CDR3 is 11 amino acids, counting both ends. The CDR3 reads CASSSRGRSSI.

This clonotype was counted at least ten times. J is TRBJ2-1 and V is TRBV12-3 or TRBV12-4; a weak D match, TRBD1 (5 bases). The V and J ends lost 3 bases and 11 bases respectively, with 11 bases between them. The CDR3 has 12 residues. CDR3 nucleotides: TGTGCCAGCAGTTTGTCAGGGTCCCAGCAGTTCTTC. This encodes CASSLSGSQQFF.

This clonotype was found a few times. The chain joins TRBV11-3 to TRBJ2-3; 10 bases match TRBD1. Trimming took 6 bases from V and 1 from J; bases not matched to a gene: 4. Looked up from germline, CDR1 is SGHNT and CDR2 is YENEEA. This CDR3 has 15 residues. CDR3 region: CASSPGQGGTDTQYF. CDR3 DNA sequence: TGTGCCAGCAGTCCTGGACAGGGGGGCACAGATACGCAGTATTTT.

This clonotype was seen ten or more times. The gene calls are TRBV7-8 and TRBJ2-3; D perhaps matches TRBD2 (6 bases). Germline CDR1 and CDR2: SGHVS and FQNEAQ. This CDR3 is 15 amino acids long. Deletions cut 1 base from V and 1 base from J, with 9 bases between. CDR3 sequence (DNA): TGTGCCAGCAGCTTAGACTCTAGCGGCACAGATACGCAGTATTTT. This gives the protein CASSLDSSGTDTQYF.